This TCR beta chain emerged from a study of cytomegalovirus exposure and HLA in healthy donors. Findings and limits, study-wide: Earlier findings revealed that most TCR beta V segments proved productive either about 90% or about 30% of the time.

In this sample, this clone turned up once. The antigen remains undetermined. This CDR3 comprises 13 residues. V was clipped by 6 bases and J by 2 bases; unmatched bases: 3. CDR1 is MNHEY and CDR2 is SVGAGI in the germline V gene. 60 Vbeta and 13 Jbeta primers were used in PCR. Repertoires were generated with immunoSEQ multiplex PCR, while TCRdb's copy carries only in-frame clones and drops some. The sample has some 150,000 clones, 70% seen once. The receptor was isolated from a woman aged 55-70 years in good health and CMV-seropositive. The sample was PBMCs. V usage is TRBV6-5 and J usage is TRBJ2-7, with TRBD2 identical over 8 bases. For the CDR3, the DNA is TGTGCCAGCAGGACTAGCGAGGCCTACGAGCAGTACTTC. Translation gives CASRTSEAYEQYF.